The sequence of this T cell receptor (beta chain) was determined in a study of regulatory T cells in long-lasting Graves disease. Study-level findings and limits: Persistent disease preferred TRBV28, TRBJ1-2 and TRBJ2-5; new disease, TRBV20-1 and TRBJ2-1. Because few samples were included, accuracy may have been lower.

Through Arm-PCR of CDR3 regions and iRepertoire HTBI primers, TCR beta libraries were built. MiXCR, applied by TCRdb to the multiplex PCR reads, yields one record per CDR3 protein. The sample lists about 430,000 distinct CDR3 sequences; around a fifth were seen once. This clonotype was detected only a few times. Its antigen is as yet unknown. Time point denoted: persistent/refractory GD, antithyroid drugs over 5 years with positive TRAb. With RNA extracted from PBMCs as input, the TCR library was made. Germline values: CDR1 SGHRS, CDR2 YFSETQ. V dropped 0 bases and J dropped 4; count of bases not matched to a gene: 15. The CDR3 contains 18 residues.

This TCR derives from a female donor with Graves disease. The sample here was peripheral blood mononuclear cells (PBMCs), taken when the disease was refractory, from a patient treated with antithyroid drugs. The rearrangement uses TRBV5-1 and TRBJ2-7; 8 nucleotides match TRBD2. The CDR3, as DNA: TGCGCCAGCAGCTTGGATGTGACGGGAGGGCCGATTTTGTACGAGCAGTACTTC. Residues: CASSLDVTGGPILYEQYF.